The 23 T cell receptor beta chains in this list originate from one sample, sequenced in a study of T cells in women clearing cervical HPV infection. The assay was immunoSEQ multiplex PCR, and TCRdb's table has in-frame clones only and misses some. The sample has 25,000 to 35,000 clones. Sequencing was done on a sample of blood buffy coat. The receptor set was obtained from a woman aged 18-69 years with a cervical HPV16 infection that either progressed to CIN3+ or cleared (not recorded which).

About this clone itself: The read is 3 residues too short to cover the CDR3 end, so that end is filled in from the germline J gene. The chain employs TRBV5-1 and TRBJ1-4; 9 bases align to TRBD1. After removal of 4 bases from V and 2 bases from J, the junction contained 6 bases not matched to a gene. Germline V lookup: CDR1 SGHRS, CDR2 YFSETQ. This CDR3 has 16 residues. The covered CDR3 bases are TGCGCCAGCAGCATACAGGGGGCAGTCACTAATGAAAAA. Encoded protein: CASSIQGAVTNEK. The entire CDR3 reads CASSIQGAVTNEKLFF.

Points on this clone: Sequencing ends 3 residues short of the CDR3 end; the germline J gene provides the rest. The rearrangement joins TRBV7-3 to TRBJ2-6; the match to TRBD1 covers 7 bases. The V gene's germline CDR1 is SGHTA and CDR2 FQGTGA. V trimming: 4 bases; J trimming: 4 bases; junction bases outside the gene matches: 10. The CDR3 contains 17 residues. Partial CDR3 DNA: TGTGCCAGCAGCTCACGACAGGGTGGGGCCGGGGCCAACGTC. Translation gives CASSSRQGGAGANV. The full CDR3 protein reads CASSSRQGGAGANVLTF.

About this clone itself: Read data end 3 residues before the CDR3 end; the end is taken from the germline J gene. The V gene is TRBV30, the J gene TRBJ2-2, with no clear D. Germline values: CDR1 GTSNPN, CDR2 SVGIG (reference sequence). The CDR3 has 14 residues. Trimming pared 1 base from V and 6 bases from J, leaving 12 bases between. The part of the CDR3 DNA that was read is TGTGCCTGGAGTGGTAGTCGCGGCGCCGGGGAG. Translating it yields CAWSGSRGAGE. The whole CDR3 region reads CAWSGSRGAGELFF.

In regard to this clone: The CDR3 is cut off 3 residues early in the read; its end comes from the germline J gene. The V call is TRBV11-2, the J call TRBJ2-5, with a tentative D call TRBD2 (6 bases). CDR3 length: 12 amino acids. The V gene's germline CDR1 is SGHAT and CDR2 FQNNGV. CDR3 DNA (partial): TGTGCCAGCAGCATTAGCGGATATACC. Translated, it gives CASSISGYT. The CDR3, in full, reads CASSISGYTQYF. Variable domain in full (rest from reference TRBV11-2 and TRBJ2-5): EAGVAQSPRYKIIEKRQSVAFWCNPISGHATLYWYQQILGQGPKLLIQFQNNGVVDDSQLPKDRFSAERLKGVDSTLKIQPAKLEDSAVYLCASSISGYTQYFGPGTRLLVL.

Points on this clone: The read comes to an end 3 residues before the CDR3 does, leaving the germline J gene to fill in the end. The V gene is TRBV5-6, the J gene TRBJ2-5; TRBD2 might be the D (6 bases). Germline-derived CDR1 and CDR2 are SGHDT and YYEEEE. V shed 4 bases and J shed 5 bases, with 12 bases lying between them. This CDR3 has 13 residues. The chain's CDR3 is CASSRGGVETQYF. CDR3 DNA, as far as it was read: TGTGCCAGCAGCCGTGGAGGGGTGGAGACC.

Concerning this clone itself: The missing CDR3 end, 3 residues past where the read stops, is filled in from the germline J gene. The V and J genes are TRBV11-2 and TRBJ2-7, with D perhaps matching TRBD2 (5 bases). Trimming took 5 bases from V and 6 from J, leaving 11 bases between them. The CDR3 is made up of 12 amino acids. Germline V lookup: CDR1 SGHAT, CDR2 FQNNGV. CDR3 DNA (partial): TGTGCCAGCAGCGACACTAGTCGCGAG. This sequence encodes CASSDTSRE. The entire CDR3 sequence reads CASSDTSREQYF.

On this clone itself: The sequence runs out 3 residues before the end of the CDR3; the remainder is reconstructed from the germline J gene. The V gene is TRBV19, the J gene TRBJ2-1; D is perhaps TRBD1 (5 bases). Trimming removed 3 bases at V and 5 bases at J, with 8 bases between. The CDR3 contains 13 residues. Germline V gene lookup returns CDR1 LNHDA and CDR2 SQIVND (reference sequence). This CDR3 is CASSMTDNNEQFF. The sequenced part of the CDR3 DNA is TGTGCCAGTAGTATGACAGATAACAATGAG.

About this clone: The sequenced fragment ends 3 residues before the CDR3 boundary, so the rest is inferred from the germline J gene. The chain combines TRBV18 with TRBJ1-2; D uncertain. CDR3 size: 14 residues. Germline CDR1 and CDR2: KGHSH and LQKENI. CDR3 region: CASSQAGWSDTYTF. The covered CDR3 bases are TGTGCCAGCTCACAAGCGGGATGGTCAGATACC.

Comment on this clone: The read ends 3 residues early relative to the CDR3; the germline J gene fills the gap. The chain recombines TRBV5-1 with TRBJ2-7; D remains unclear. Looked up from germline, CDR1 is SGHRS and CDR2 is YFSETQ. This CDR3 contains 13 residues. The V gene lost 4 bases and the J gene lost 2 bases, with 10 bases spanning the gap. The CDR3 reads CASSHDSPYEQYF. The covered CDR3 bases are TGCGCCAGCAGCCACGACTCTCCCTACGAG.

To note about this clone: The CDR3 extends 3 residues past the end of the read, so its final part is completed from the germline J gene. This chain joins TRBV20-1 and TRBJ2-7; TRBD1 is a possible D gene (5 bases). Germline assignment: CDR1 DFQATT and CDR2 SNEGSKA (reference sequence). Trimming took 3 bases from V and 2 from J, leaving 5 bases between them. The CDR3 consists of 11 residues. The CDR3 bases that were read are TGCAGTGCTAGGGACACCTACGAG. Protein sequence: CSARDTYE. The complete CDR3 protein is CSARDTYEQYF.

The CDR3 bases that were read are TGTGCCTGGGGGACAGGGGCCCCTTATGGC. Its protein is CAWGTGAPYG. The full-length CDR3 reads as CAWGTGAPYGYTF. The genes are TRBV30 and TRBJ1-2; TRBD1 matches at 10 bases. The read ends 3 residues early relative to the CDR3; the germline J gene fills the gap. The CDR3 sequence is 13 residues long. Trimming at V came to 5 bases and at J to 5 bases, leaving 5 bases not matched to a gene. Germline-derived CDR1 and CDR2 are GTSNPN and SVGIG (reference sequence). The entire variable domain, with the rest obtained from reference TRBV30 and TRBJ1-2, is as follows: SQTIHQWPATLVQPVGSPLSLECTVEGTSNPNLYWYRQAAGRGLQLLFYSVGIGQISSEVPQNLSASRPQDRQFILSSKKLLLSDSGFYLCAWGTGAPYGYTFGSGTRLTVV.

Of note for this clone: The CDR3 end lies 3 residues beyond the end of the read and is filled in from the germline J gene. The genes are TRBV30 and TRBJ2-3, with TRBD2 matching 8 bases. The CDR3 sequence is 15 residues long. Germline-derived CDR1 and CDR2 are GTSNPN and SVGIG (reference sequence). The junction had 2 bases not matched to a gene; V was cut back by 0 bases and J by 0 bases. The chain's CDR3 is CAWSVSSGSTDTQYF. Incomplete CDR3 DNA: TGTGCCTGGAGTGTTTCTAGCGGGAGCACAGATACG.

Of note for this clone: The read finishes 3 residues shy of the CDR3 end, and the germline J gene is used to complete it. V and J are TRBV11-3 and TRBJ1-1; D is unresolved. CDR3 length equals 11 residues. Trimming left V 2 bases short and J 7 bases short, with 5 bases between. Germline V gives CDR1 SGHNT, CDR2 YENEEA. The CDR3 reads CASSLQYEAFF. CDR3 DNA (partial): TGTGCCAGCAGCTTACAGTATGAA.

Turning to this clone: The CDR3 end is not reached by the read, which stops 3 residues before it; the germline J gene fills it in. V gene TRBV18 combines with J gene TRBJ1-1, with D possibly matching TRBD1 (6 bases). Looked up from germline, CDR1 is KGHSH and CDR2 is LQKENI. The V end lost 5 bases, the J end lost 0 bases, and 13 bases lay between the germline ends. The CDR3 loop spans 15 amino acids. The CDR3 loop is CASSAGQSMNTEAFF. The CDR3 bases that were read are TGTGCCAGCTCAGCGGGACAAAGTATGAACACTGAA.

Points on this clone: The CDR3 end lies 3 residues beyond the end of the read and is filled in from the germline J gene. This chain uses TRBV18 with TRBJ2-3; 7 positions match TRBD1. The germline V gene encodes CDR1 KGHSH and CDR2 LQKENI. The CDR3 totals 16 residues. The CDR3 spells CASSSSDRAFNQPQYF. CDR3 DNA, as far as it was read: TGTGCCAGCTCATCTTCCGACAGGGCCTTCAATCAGCCG.

A remark on this clone: The read halts 3 residues ahead of the CDR3 end, with the missing end drawn from the germline J gene. The chain has TRBV20-1 and TRBJ2-2, with 14 bases identical to TRBD2. The CDR3 length is 17 residues. In germline, CDR1 is DFQATT, CDR2 SNEGSKA (reference sequence). Unmatched junction bases numbered 8, after V lost 3 bases and J lost 5 bases. The CDR3: CSARAGTSGRGTGELFF. The CDR3 DNA, read in part, is TGCAGTGCTAGGGCCGGGACTAGCGGGAGAGGGACCGGGGAG.

As regards this clone: Read data end 3 residues before the CDR3 end; the end is taken from the germline J gene. The chain is built from TRBV2 and TRBJ2-3, with 8 bases that match TRBD2. Germline V CDR1 and CDR2: SNHLY, FYNNEI. The CDR3 contains 15 residues. The CDR3 region is CASSSLSGTQETQYF. The CDR3 DNA, read in part, is TGTGCCAGCTCTTCTCTTAGCGGGACTCAAGAGACG.

Concerning this clone: The read ends 3 residues early relative to the CDR3; the germline J gene fills the gap. The chain joins TRBV5-1 to TRBJ1-5; TRBD1 is a possible D gene (5 bases). Germline lookup yields CDR1 SGHRS and CDR2 YFSETQ. V gave up 4 bases and J gave up 0 bases, with 11 bases separating them. The CDR3 runs 15 residues. The CDR3 bases that were read are TGCGCCAGCAGCGTAGGACACAATAGCAATCAGCCC. Translating gives CASSVGHNSNQP. The CDR3, in full, reads CASSVGHNSNQPQHF.

Regarding this clone: The DNA ends 3 residues before the CDR3 does, and the rest of the CDR3 is filled in from the germline J gene. This sequence joins TRBV30 and TRBJ2-3; the D gene is possibly TRBD2 (6 bases). From germline, CDR1 is GTSNPN and CDR2 SVGIG (reference sequence). The CDR3 consists of 15 residues. CDR3 DNA (partial): TGTGCCTGGAGTGTCGGTCGACTAGTGAAAGAGACG. It encodes CAWSVGRLVKET. The whole CDR3 protein reads CAWSVGRLVKETQYF.

To note about this clone: The read comes to an end 3 residues before the CDR3 does, leaving the germline J gene to fill in the end. The rearrangement uses TRBV6-2 or TRBV6-3 and TRBJ2-5; 12 nucleotides align to TRBD2. Looked up from germline, CDR1 is MNHEY and CDR2 is SVGEGT. V gave up 7 bases and J gave up 7 bases; unmatched junction bases: 10. This CDR3 contains 15 residues. The CDR3 reads CASTRALAGGGTQYF. The sequenced part of the CDR3 DNA is TGTGCCAGCACCAGGGCCCTAGCGGGAGGGGGGACC.

Of note for this clone: The read is 3 residues too short to cover the CDR3 end, so that end is filled in from the germline J gene. This chain uses TRBV19 with TRBJ1-1; D is ambiguous. V dropped 7 bases and J dropped 3 bases, with 12 bases sitting between them. The CDR3 sequence is 13 residues long. Germline CDR1 and CDR2: LNHDA and SQIVND (reference sequence). CDR3 DNA (partial): TGTGCCAGTAAAAACTCCCCATACACTGAA. It is translated as CASKNSPYTE. The full CDR3 sequence reads CASKNSPYTEAFF.

Of note for this clone: The read ends 3 residues shy of where the CDR3 ends; the end is completed using the germline J gene. The chain links TRBV28 to TRBJ1-1, with D tentatively TRBD1 (6 bases). This CDR3 region has 16 residues. V lost 5 bases and J lost 0, with 16 bases in between. Germline values: CDR1 MDHEN, CDR2 SYDVKM. CDR3 region: CASSPRGDFMNTEAFF. Incomplete CDR3 DNA: TGTGCCAGCAGTCCCAGGGGAGACTTCATGAACACTGAA.

Concerning this clone itself: The CDR3 end falls 3 residues outside the read, so it is completed with the germline J gene. Other DNA sequences in this sample translate to the same CDR3. The V and J genes are TRBV19 and TRBJ1-3; the D gene is possibly TRBD1 (6 bases). The germline V gene has CDR1 LNHDA and CDR2 SQIVND (reference sequence). CDR3 length: 16 amino acids. V lost 7 bases and J 1 base, leaving 17 bases between the germline ends. Incomplete CDR3 DNA: TGTGCCAGTACAATGACAGGTGGGAATTCTGGAAACACC. It specifies CASTMTGGNSGNT. The complete CDR3 protein is CASTMTGGNSGNTIYF.